The entry below describes one TCR beta chain. No count is recorded, though its frequency marks this clonotype as medium-sized (0.01 to 0.1%). Its antigen is not yet known. The sample originates from a study of T cell clusters in autoimmune cytopenias (dated by TCRdb to between 2018 and 2020). In the study overall: Healthy donor controls had a mean age of approximately 56 years and a median age of roughly 64 years, with about 50% of the roughly 40 female. Autoimmune hepatitis repertoires were compared against about two dozen age- and sex-matched healthy donors. Alongside healthy, CLL and autoimmune hepatitis controls, autoimmune cytopenia patients had their peripheral blood TRB and IGH repertoires sequenced at active disease and again during treatment follow-up. For primary cytopenia, the controls were about 25 age-matched healthy donors, and for secondary cytopenia, the controls were approximately 13 age-matched CLL patients. Per sample, TRB sequencing gave a median depth of roughly 52,000 reads and a median of 2,350 distinct TRB clonotypes. The goal of the study was to determine whether autoimmune cytopenia patients have a disease-specific immune repertoire signature that could serve as a blood-based biomarker. Broader findings and caveats from the paper: The cluster-lack signature was not seen for secondary cytopenia versus CLL, apparently masked by the dominant lymphoma-associated repertoire. The TRB repertoire shifts, including less even repertoires in secondary cytopenia and CLL, mostly reflected lymphoma bias and not autoimmunity. Healthy donors showed 2.5 to 3-fold more exclusive TRB clusters than active autoimmune hepatitis patients, consistent with an autoimmunity-wide signature. GLIPH suggested that primary autoimmune cytopenia patients lacked physiological T cell clusters: 55 or so clusters were exclusive to healthy donors versus 17 exclusive to patients. The T cell clusters were defined only in silico, and the functional role of the clusters was left to be validated experimentally.

Measured from the cysteine to the phenylalanine, the CDR3 is 15 residues long. Nucleotide data are not available. The germline V gene encodes CDR1 MNHNS and CDR2 SASEGT. Per sample, 250 ng of peripheral blood genomic DNA, approximately 38,000 genome equivalents, was used for TRB amplification. To amplify TRB rearrangements, a touch-down multiplex PCR protocol was run with the TRB-A and TRB-B primer pools combined in a single tube. Illumina adapters and sample indices were added to the amplicons through two consecutive PCR reactions using Phusion HS II polymerase. Amplicons were gel-purified with the NucleoSpin Gel and PCR Clean-up kit, then quantified by Qubit and quality-checked on an Agilent 2100 Bioanalyzer. Sequencing of the libraries was performed on an Illumina MiSeq with 600-cycle, single-indexed, paired-end runs. The published analysis was carried out like this. Alignment and assembly of TRB reads were performed with MiXCR version 2.1.12 and the default MiXCR reference library. A clone was defined by each unique CDR3 nucleotide sequence, and analysis was restricted to productive sequences with at least two reads. Repertoire diversity was assessed with alpha-parameterized diversity profiles (alpha 0 to 5), including the Shannon (alpha 1) and Simpson (alpha 2) indices, which were computed with an R script. Combinatorial TRB VJ usage was computed with the tcR package and compared between cohorts by principal component analysis with ade4. GLIPH was used to cluster TCRbeta CDR3s in pairs of cohorts matched for age and read depth, and a Wilcoxon test was used to compare cluster frequencies. TCRdb reprocessed the reads and lists each CDR3 protein sequence as a single entry, with no DNA. What appears here as the V and J calls and clone size reflects TCRdb's work, not the paper's. The record for this sample contains about 5,000 distinct CDR3 sequences. The ten biggest clones cover about a fifth of the sample.

These sequences were also reported in another study, on T cell repertoires in aging, cancer and after chemotherapy. Looking at the second paper: The donors fell into six age groups ranging from 30 or younger to 70 or older, and each group had at least three individuals. Control TCR repertoires from healthy donors were recorded over several months to years, and clear clonal overlap was observed across re-sampling. Some 9 million TCR reads were contained in the full dataset. Compared with age-matched healthy donors, untreated patients with either hematological or solid cancers had significantly lower TCR diversity in the blood along with higher clonality. In healthy donors, the decline in TCR diversity with age was mainly due to loss of richness, whereas in cancer patients loss of evenness also played a role. Median generation probability increased over the chemotherapy interval in both cancer cohorts, suggesting repertoire reconstitution through rebound thymic output. It was noted by the authors that conclusions about immunological memory after chemotherapy cannot be drawn from the repertoire data. Peripheral blood TCR beta repertoires from healthy donors and cancer patients were profiled to examine immunoaging and T cell reconstitution after chemotherapy. A cohort of roughly 220 cancer patients (roughly 90 with hematological and roughly 120 with solid cancers) was assembled, and under 100 healthy donors were included as a reference group. Processing of the TRB sequences was carried out with MiXCR versions 2.12 and 3.0.5. Shannon diversity, evenness, clonality (one minus evenness), and alpha-parameterized diversity profiles from alpha 0 to 5 were included as repertoire metrics. The IGoR algorithm was used to calculate generation probabilities for clones in the paired samples taken before and after chemotherapy.

Rearrangement joined TRBV6-1 to TRBJ2-2; TCRdb gives TRBD1 as the D gene, but with no DNA this cannot be confirmed. The sequenced material came from peripheral blood. This receptor was obtained from a human donor in good health. CDR3 sequence: CASFRGVGSTGELFF.